This T cell receptor beta chain was observed in a study of vaccination effects on CD4 cells after COVID-19. Overall study: Samples came 142 and 148 days after COVID-19 diagnosis, before vaccination. Regarding the study as a whole: The post-vaccine spike-reactive clones of convalescents showed a predominance of new vaccine-induced clones. Clones arising from infection and from vaccination showed marked clonal contraction late after vaccination.

Generated by immunoSEQ multiplex PCR, the TCRdb table keeps only in-frame clones and is missing some. The data hold around 40,000 clones, with 60% to 75% observed a single time. A note on this clone: As yet, its antigen is unknown.

CDR1 LGHDT and CDR2 YNNKEL come from the germline V gene (reference sequence). The V and J ends lost 1 base and 9 bases respectively, with 13 bases between them. This CDR3 comprises 14 residues. Antigen-specific CD4+ T cells were first expanded with viral peptide pools by the ViraFEST assay and only then sequenced. Subsequent to a culture period of 10 to 11 days, CD4+ T cells were isolated. A positive SARS-CoV-2 PCR test fell between March and December 2020. In the cultures, half the medium was exchanged for IL-2 medium on days 3 and 7. The sequence was obtained from a human donor who had a prior SARS-CoV-2 infection. The V call is TRBV3-1 (or the pseudogene TRBV3-2), the J call TRBJ2-4; D call uncertain. The input for sequencing was CD4+ T cells from PBMCs cultured with a peptide pool, taken before COVID-19 vaccination. Written as DNA, the CDR3 is TGTGCCAGCAGCCAAGGCCTGCAGATAGCCATTCAGTACTTC. Amino acid sequence: CASSQGLQIAIQYF.